This TCR beta chain was documented in a study of CXCR3 chemokines and chemotherapy response in bladder cancer. This clonotype was seen only a few times. TCRdb ran MiXCR on the PCR reads and lists one entry per CDR3 protein. The data contain over 10,000 distinct CDR3 sequences, around 12% of them singletons. This CDR3 spans 11 amino acids. The ends were cut back, 8 bases at V and 4 bases at J, with 12 bases in the middle. Germline CDR1 and CDR2: GTSNPN and SVGIG (reference sequence). This chain joins TRBV30 and TRBJ2-7, with D maybe TRBD2 (5 bases). Specimen collection occurred from a patient whose treatment included neoadjuvant chemotherapy. This TCR was recovered from a human donor with bladder cancer that did not respond to neoadjuvant chemotherapy. The CDR3 here is CATGYSYEQYF. CDR3 DNA sequence: TGTGCCACGGGGTACAGTTACGAGCAGTACTTC. Using reference TRBV30 and TRBJ2-7 for the parts outside the CDR3, the full variable domain is SQTIHQWPATLVQPVGSPLSLECTVEGTSNPNLYWYRQAAGRGLQLLFYSVGIGQISSEVPQNLSASRPQDRQFILSSKKLLLSDSGFYLCATGYSYEQYFGPGTRLTVT.